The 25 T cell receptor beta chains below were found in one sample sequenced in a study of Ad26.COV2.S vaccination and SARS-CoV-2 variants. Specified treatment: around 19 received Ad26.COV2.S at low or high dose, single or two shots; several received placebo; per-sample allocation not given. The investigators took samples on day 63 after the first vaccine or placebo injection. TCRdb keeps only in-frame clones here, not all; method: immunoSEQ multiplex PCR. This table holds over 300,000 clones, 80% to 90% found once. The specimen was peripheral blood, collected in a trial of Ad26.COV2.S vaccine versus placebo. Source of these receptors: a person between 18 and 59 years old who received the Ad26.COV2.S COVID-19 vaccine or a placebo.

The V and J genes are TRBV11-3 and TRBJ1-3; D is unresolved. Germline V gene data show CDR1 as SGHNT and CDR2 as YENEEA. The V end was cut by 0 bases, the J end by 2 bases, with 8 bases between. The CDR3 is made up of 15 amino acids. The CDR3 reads CASSLEPGPGNTIYF. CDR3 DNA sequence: TGTGCCAGCAGCTTAGAACCGGGTCCTGGAAACACCATATATTTT.

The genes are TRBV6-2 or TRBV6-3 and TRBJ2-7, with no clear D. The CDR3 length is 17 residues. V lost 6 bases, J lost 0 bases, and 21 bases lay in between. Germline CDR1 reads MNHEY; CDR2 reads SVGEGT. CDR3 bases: TGTGCCAGCAGCCCTCGGTGGCTTAGATCTAACTCCTACGAGCAGTACTTC. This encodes CASSPRWLRSNSYEQYF.

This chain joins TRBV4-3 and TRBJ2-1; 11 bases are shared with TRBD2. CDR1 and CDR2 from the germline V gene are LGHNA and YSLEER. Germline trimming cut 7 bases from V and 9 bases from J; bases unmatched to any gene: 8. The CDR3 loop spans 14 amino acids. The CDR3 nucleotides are TGCGCCAGCAAGATTAGCGGGGGGGCTCCTGAGCAGTTCTTC. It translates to CASKISGGAPEQFF.

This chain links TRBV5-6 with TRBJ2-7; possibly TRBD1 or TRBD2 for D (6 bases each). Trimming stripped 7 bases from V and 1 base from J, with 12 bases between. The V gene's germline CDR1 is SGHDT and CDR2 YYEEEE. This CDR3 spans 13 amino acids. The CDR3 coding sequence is TGTGCCAGCGGGGGGCCGTTTTCCTACGAGCAGTACTTC. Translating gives CASGGPFSYEQYF.

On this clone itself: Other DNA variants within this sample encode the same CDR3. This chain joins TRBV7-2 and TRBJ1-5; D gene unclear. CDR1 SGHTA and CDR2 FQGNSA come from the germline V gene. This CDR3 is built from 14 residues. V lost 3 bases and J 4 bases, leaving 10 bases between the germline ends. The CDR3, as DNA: TGTGCCAGCAGCTTCCTTGGAGTGAATCAGCCCCAGCATTTT. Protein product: CASSFLGVNQPQHF.

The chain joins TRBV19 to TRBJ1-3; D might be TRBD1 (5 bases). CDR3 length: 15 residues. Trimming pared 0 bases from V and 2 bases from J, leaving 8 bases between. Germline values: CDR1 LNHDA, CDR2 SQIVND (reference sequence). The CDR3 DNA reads TGTGCCAGTAGTATAGATTGGGACGCTGGAAACACCATATATTTT. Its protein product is CASSIDWDAGNTIYF.

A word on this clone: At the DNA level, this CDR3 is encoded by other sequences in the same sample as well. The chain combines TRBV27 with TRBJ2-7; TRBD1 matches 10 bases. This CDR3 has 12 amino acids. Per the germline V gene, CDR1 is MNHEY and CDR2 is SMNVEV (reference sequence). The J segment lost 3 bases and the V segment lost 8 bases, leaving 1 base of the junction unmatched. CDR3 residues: CASRTGGYEQYF. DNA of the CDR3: TGTGCCAGCCGGACAGGGGGCTACGAGCAGTACTTC.

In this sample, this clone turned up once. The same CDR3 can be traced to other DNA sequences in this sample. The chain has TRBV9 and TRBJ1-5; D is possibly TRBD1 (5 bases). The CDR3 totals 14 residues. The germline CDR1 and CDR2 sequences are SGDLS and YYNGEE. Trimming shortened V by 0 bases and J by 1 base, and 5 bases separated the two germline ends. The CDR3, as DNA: TGTGCCAGCAGCGTAGGGGGCAGCAATCAGCCCCAGCATTTT. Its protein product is CASSVGGSNQPQHF. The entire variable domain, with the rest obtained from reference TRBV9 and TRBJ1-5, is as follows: DSGVTQTPKHLITATGQRVTLRCSPRSGDLSVYWYQQSLDQGLQFLIQYYNGEERAKGNILERFSAQQFPDLHSELNLSSLELGDSALYFCASSVGGSNQPQHFGDGTRLSIL.

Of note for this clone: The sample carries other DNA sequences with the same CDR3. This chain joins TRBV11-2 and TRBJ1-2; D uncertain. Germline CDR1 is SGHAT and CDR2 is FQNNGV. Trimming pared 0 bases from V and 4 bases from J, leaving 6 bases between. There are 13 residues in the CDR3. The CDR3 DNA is TGTGCCAGCAGCTTAGAGGGGAGCTATGGCTACACCTTC. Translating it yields CASSLEGSYGYTF.

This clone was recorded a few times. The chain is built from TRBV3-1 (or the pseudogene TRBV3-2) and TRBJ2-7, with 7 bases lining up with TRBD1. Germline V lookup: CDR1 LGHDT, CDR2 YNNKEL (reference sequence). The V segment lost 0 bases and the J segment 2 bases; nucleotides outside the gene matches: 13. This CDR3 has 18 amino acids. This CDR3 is CASSQDPTGRSSTYEQYF. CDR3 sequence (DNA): TGTGCCAGCAGCCAAGACCCGACAGGGCGGTCTTCAACCTACGAGCAGTACTTC.

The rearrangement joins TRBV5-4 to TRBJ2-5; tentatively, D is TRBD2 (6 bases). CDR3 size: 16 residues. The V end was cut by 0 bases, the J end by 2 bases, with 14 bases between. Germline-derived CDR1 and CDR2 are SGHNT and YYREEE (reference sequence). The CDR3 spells CASSLALNAGQETQYF. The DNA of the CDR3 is TGTGCCAGCAGCTTGGCCTTGAACGCGGGGCAAGAGACCCAGTACTTC. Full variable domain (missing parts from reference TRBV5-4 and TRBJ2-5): ETGVTQSPTHLIKTRGQQVTLRCSSQSGHNTVSWYQQALGQGPQFIFQYYREEENGRGNFPPRFSGLQFPNYSSELNVNALELDDSALYLCASSLALNAGQETQYFGPGTRLLVL.

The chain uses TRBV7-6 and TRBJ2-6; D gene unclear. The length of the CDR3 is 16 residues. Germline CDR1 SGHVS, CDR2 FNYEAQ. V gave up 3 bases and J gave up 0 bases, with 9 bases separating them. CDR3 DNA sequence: TGTGCCAGCAGCTTGCGTTCAGGCTCTGGGGCCAACGTCCTGACTTTC. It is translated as CASSLRSGSGANVLTF. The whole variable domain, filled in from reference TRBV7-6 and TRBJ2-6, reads GAGVSQSPRYKVTKRGQDVALRCDPISGHVSLYWYRQALGQGPEFLTYFNYEAQQDKSGLPNDRFSAERPEGSISTLTIQRTEQRDSAMYRCASSLRSGSGANVLTFGAGSRLTVL.

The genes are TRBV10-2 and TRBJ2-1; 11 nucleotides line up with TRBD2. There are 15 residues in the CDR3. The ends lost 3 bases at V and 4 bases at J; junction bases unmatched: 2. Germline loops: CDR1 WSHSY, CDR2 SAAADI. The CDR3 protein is CASSEGTSGYNEQFF. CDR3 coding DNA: TGCGCCAGCAGTGAAGGGACTAGCGGTTACAATGAGCAGTTCTTC.

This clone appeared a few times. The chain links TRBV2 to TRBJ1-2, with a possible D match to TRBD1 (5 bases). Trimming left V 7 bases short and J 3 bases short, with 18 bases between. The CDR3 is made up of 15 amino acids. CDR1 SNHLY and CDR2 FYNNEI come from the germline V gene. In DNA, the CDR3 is TGTGCCAGCAAACAGTTTTCGGGGGAGTACTATGGCTACACCTTC. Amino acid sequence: CASKQFSGEYYGYTF.

DNA of the CDR3: TGTGCCACCAGCGAACCAGGGGGGAACACTGAAGCTTTCTTT. Translation: CATSEPGGNTEAFF. The rearrangement joins TRBV15 to TRBJ1-1; TRBD1 agrees at 7 bases. Trimming removed 5 bases from V and 1 base from J; junction bases left unmatched: 4. This CDR3 comprises 14 residues. CDR1 and CDR2 from the germline V gene are LNHNV and YYDKDF (reference sequence).

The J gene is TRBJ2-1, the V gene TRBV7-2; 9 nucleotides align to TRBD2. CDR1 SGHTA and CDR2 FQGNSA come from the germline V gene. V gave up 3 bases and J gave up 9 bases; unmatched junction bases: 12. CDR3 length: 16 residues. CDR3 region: CASSFPSGGGAGEQFF. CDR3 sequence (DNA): TGTGCCAGCAGCTTCCCCTCTGGCGGGGGGGCCGGTGAGCAGTTCTTC. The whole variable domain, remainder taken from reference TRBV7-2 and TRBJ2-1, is GAGVSQSPSNKVTEKGKDVELRCDPISGHTALYWYRQSLGQGLEFLIYFQGNSAPDKSGLPSDRFSAERTGGSVSTLTIQRTQQEDSAVYLCASSFPSGGGAGEQFFGPGTRLTVL.

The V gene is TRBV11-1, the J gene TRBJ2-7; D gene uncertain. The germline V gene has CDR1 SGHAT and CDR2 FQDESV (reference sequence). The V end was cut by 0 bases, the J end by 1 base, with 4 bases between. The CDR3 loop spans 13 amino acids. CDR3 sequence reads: CASSLAGSYEQYF. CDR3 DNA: TGTGCCAGCAGCTTAGCAGGGTCCTACGAGCAGTACTTC.

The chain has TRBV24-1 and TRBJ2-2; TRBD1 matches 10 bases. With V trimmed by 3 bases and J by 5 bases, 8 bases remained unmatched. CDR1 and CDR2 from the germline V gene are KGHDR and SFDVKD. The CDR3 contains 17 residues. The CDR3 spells CATSDRPGQGWTGELFF. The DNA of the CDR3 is TGTGCCACCAGTGATCGCCCGGGACAGGGGTGGACCGGGGAGCTGTTTTTT.

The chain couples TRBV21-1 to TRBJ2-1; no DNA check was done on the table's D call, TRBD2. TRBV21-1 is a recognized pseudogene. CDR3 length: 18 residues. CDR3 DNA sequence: TGTGCCAGCAGCAAAGGACCGAATCGTAGCGGTGATTACAATGAGCAGTTCTTC. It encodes CASSKGPNRSGDYNEQFF.

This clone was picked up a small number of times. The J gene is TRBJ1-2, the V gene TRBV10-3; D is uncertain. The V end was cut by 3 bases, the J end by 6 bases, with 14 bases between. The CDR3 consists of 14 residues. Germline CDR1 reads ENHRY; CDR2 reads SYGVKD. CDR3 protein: CAISDSVLGDGYTF. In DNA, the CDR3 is TGTGCCATCAGTGATTCCGTACTTGGGGATGGCTACACCTTC.

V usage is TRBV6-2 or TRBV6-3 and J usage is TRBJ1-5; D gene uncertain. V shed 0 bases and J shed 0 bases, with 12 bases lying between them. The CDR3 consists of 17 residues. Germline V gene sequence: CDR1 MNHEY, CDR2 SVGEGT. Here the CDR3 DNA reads TGTGCCAGCAGTTACTCAGTGGGATCCTATAGCAATCAGCCCCAGCATTTT. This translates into CASSYSVGSYSNQPQHF.

In DNA, the CDR3 is TGTGCCAGCAGCTCTAACCCTGGAAACACCATATATTTT. Translated, it gives CASSSNPGNTIYF. This chain connects TRBV11-2 to TRBJ1-3; D is ambiguous. The V gene's germline CDR1 is SGHAT and CDR2 FQNNGV. V lost 4 bases to trimming and J lost 2 bases, with 6 bases between them. The CDR3 runs to 13 residues.

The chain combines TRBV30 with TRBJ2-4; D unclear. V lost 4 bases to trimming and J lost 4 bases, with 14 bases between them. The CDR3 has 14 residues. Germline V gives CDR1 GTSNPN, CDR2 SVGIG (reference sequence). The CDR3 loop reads CAWKRATPKNIQYF. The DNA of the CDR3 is TGTGCCTGGAAACGCGCGACGCCGAAAAACATTCAGTACTTC.

CDR3 sequence: CASSLTAYEQYF. The CDR3 nucleotides are TGTGCCAGCAGTCTTACAGCTTACGAGCAGTACTTC. This sequence joins TRBV2 and TRBJ2-7; unclear D gene. The V gene's germline CDR1 is SNHLY and CDR2 FYNNEI. The CDR3 runs 12 residues. Trimming removed 5 bases from V and 4 bases from J, with 9 bases in between.

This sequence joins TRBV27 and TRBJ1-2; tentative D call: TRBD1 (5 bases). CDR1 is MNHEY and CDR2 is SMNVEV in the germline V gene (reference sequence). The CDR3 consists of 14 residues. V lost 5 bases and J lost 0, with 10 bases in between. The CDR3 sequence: CASSRDGPNYGYTF. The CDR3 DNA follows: TGTGCCAGCAGTCGGGACGGCCCTAACTATGGCTACACCTTC.